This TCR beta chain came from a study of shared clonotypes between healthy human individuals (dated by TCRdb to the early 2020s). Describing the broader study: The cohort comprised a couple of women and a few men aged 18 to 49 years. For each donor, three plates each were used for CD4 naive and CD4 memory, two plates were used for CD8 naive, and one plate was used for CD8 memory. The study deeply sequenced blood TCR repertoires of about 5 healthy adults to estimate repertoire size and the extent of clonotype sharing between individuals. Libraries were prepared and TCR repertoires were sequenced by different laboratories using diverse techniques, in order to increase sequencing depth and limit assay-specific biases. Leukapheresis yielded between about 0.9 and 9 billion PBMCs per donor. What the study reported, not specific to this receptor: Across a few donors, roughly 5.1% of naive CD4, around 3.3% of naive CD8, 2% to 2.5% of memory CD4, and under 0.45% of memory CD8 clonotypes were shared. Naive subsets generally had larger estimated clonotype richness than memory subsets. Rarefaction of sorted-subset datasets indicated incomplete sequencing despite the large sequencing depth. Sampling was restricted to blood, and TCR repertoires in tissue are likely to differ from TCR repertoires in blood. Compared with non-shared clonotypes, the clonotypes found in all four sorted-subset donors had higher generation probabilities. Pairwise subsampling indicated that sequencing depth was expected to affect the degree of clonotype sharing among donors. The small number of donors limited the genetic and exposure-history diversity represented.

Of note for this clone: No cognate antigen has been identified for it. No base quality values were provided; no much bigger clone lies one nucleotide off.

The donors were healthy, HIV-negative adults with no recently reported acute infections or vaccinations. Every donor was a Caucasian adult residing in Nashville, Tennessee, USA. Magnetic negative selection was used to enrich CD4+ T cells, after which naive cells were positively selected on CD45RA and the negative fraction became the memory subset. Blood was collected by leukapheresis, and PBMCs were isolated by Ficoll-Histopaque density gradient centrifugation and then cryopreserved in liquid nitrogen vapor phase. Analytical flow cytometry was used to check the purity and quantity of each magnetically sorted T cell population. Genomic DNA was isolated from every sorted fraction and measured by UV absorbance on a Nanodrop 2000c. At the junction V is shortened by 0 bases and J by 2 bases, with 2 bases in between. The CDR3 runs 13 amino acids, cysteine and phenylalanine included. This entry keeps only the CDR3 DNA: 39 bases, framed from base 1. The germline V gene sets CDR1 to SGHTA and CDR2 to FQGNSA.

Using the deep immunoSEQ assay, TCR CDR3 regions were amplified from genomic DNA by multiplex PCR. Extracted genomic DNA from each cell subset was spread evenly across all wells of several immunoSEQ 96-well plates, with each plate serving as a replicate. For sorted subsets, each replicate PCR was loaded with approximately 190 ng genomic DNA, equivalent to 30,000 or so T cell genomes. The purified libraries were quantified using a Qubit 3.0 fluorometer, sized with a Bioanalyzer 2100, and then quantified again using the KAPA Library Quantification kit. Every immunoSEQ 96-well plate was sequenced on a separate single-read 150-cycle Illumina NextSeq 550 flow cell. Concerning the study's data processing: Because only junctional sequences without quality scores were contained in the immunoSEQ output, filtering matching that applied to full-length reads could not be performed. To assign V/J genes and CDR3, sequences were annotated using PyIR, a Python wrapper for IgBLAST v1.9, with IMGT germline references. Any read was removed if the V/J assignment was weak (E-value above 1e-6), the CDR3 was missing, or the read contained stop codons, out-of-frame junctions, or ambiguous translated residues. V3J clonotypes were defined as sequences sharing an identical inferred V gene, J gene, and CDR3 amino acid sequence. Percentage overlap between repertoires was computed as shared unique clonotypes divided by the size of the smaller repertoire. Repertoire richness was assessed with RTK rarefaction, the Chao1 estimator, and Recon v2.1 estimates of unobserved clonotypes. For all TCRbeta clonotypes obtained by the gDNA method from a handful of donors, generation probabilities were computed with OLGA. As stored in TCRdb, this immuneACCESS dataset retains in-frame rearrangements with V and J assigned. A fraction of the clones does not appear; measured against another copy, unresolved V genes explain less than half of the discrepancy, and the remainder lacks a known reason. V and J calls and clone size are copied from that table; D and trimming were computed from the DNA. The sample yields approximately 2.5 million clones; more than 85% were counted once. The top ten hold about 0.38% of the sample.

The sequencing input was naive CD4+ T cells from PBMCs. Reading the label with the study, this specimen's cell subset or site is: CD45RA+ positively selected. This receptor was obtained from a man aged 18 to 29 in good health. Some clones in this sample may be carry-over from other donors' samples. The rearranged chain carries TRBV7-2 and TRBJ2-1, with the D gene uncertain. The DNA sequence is TGTGCCAGCAGCTTAGCGACCTACAATGAGCAGTTCTTC. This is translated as CASSLATYNEQFF.